The 28 T cell receptor beta chains below all came from one sample that was sequenced in a study of CD4+ T cells in melanoma. Using immunoSEQ multiplex PCR, the repertoire was profiled, and TCRdb retains in-frame clones only, with some absent. The table lists some 12,000 clones, about 70% of them singletons, with roughly 9.6% in the top ten. Input material: cells from a culture (not recorded whether cultured in vitro). The receptors originated from a human donor with melanoma.

The chain links TRBV21-1 to TRBJ1-4; the tabulated D call, TRBD1, remains unverified against the DNA. TRBV21-1 is a recognized pseudogene. This CDR3 region has 13 residues. The CDR3 protein is CASSGQGGEKLFF. For the CDR3, the DNA is TGTGCCAGCAGCGGACAGGGCGGTGAAAAACTGTTTTTT.

This clone was detected a few times. J is TRBJ2-1 and V is TRBV2; perhaps TRBD2 as D (6 bases). Germline V lookup: CDR1 SNHLY, CDR2 FYNNEI. The germline V and J ends were trimmed by 3 bases and 9 bases, with 12 bases remaining between them. This CDR3 is built from 13 residues. The CDR3 DNA reads as TGTGCCAGCAGTGATTTTAGGAGGGGTGAGCAGTTCTTC. It specifies CASSDFRRGEQFF.

The rearrangement links TRBV2 to TRBJ1-4; D not certain. Per germline, CDR1 SNHLY and CDR2 FYNNEI. The CDR3 length is 14 residues. V lost 6 bases and J lost 10, with 18 bases in between. The DNA for the CDR3 is TGTGCCAGCAGAGGAGGATGGGCCTCTGGAAAACTGTTTTTT. It codes for CASRGGWASGKLFF.

The chain is built from TRBV7-2 and TRBJ2-5; D unresolved. The ends were cut back, 2 bases at V and 5 bases at J, with 3 bases in the middle. This CDR3 comprises 11 residues. CDR1 SGHTA and CDR2 FQGNSA come from the germline V gene. The CDR3 protein is CASSLWETQYF. Written as DNA, the CDR3 is TGTGCCAGCAGCTTATGGGAGACCCAGTACTTC.

The rearrangement uses TRBV18 and TRBJ1-2; D may be TRBD1 (6 bases). Germline values: CDR1 KGHSH, CDR2 LQKENI. Trimming stripped 2 bases from V and 3 bases from J, with 13 bases between. This CDR3 has 15 residues. The DNA of the CDR3 is TGTGCCAGCTCACCAACATTGGGGGCACACTATGGCTACACCTTC. Protein: CASSPTLGAHYGYTF.

This clone was picked up a small number of times. The chain joins TRBV11-2 to TRBJ2-2; D is uncertain. Trimming left V 4 bases short and J 1 base short, with 16 bases between. Germline V lookup: CDR1 SGHAT, CDR2 FQNNGV. The CDR3 extends over 17 amino acids. The CDR3 DNA reads TGTGCCAGCAGCTCCTCCGCGGATTTTAGGAACACCGGGGAGCTGTTTTTT. Translation: CASSSSADFRNTGELFF.

The CDR3 spells CASSLGRGSRNTEAFF. The CDR3 DNA reads TGCGCCAGCAGCTTGGGCCGGGGGTCTCGGAACACTGAAGCTTTCTTT. This rearrangement joins TRBV5-1 to TRBJ1-1, with D perhaps matching TRBD1 (5 bases). CDR3 length: 16 amino acids. Germline V CDR1 and CDR2: SGHRS, YFSETQ. Trimming removed 0 bases at V and 1 base at J, with 13 bases between.

The chain combines TRBV5-1 with TRBJ2-3, with 7 bases that match TRBD1. The CDR3 sequence is 13 residues long. The junction had 0 bases not matched to a gene; V was cut back by 1 base and J by 4 bases. Germline CDR1 SGHRS, CDR2 YFSETQ. The CDR3 region is CASSLQGADTQYF. CDR3 sequence (DNA): TGCGCCAGCAGCTTGCAGGGGGCAGATACGCAGTATTTT.

This clone showed up just a few times. The chain is built from TRBV2 and TRBJ2-7; 7 nucleotides agree with TRBD1. This CDR3 is built from 14 residues. Germline CDR1 and CDR2: SNHLY and FYNNEI. The V segment lost 10 bases and the J segment 4 bases; nucleotides outside the gene matches: 13. The CDR3 sequence: CAINAERGLYEQYF. The CDR3, as DNA: TGTGCCATCAACGCCGAGAGGGGGCTTTACGAGCAGTACTTC.

This clone was detected a few times. The rearrangement links TRBV14 to TRBJ2-7; 7 positions agree with TRBD1. The CDR3 runs to 13 residues. V was clipped by 8 bases and J by 4 bases; unmatched bases: 8. CDR1 and CDR2 from the germline V gene are SGHDN and FVKESK. In DNA form, the CDR3 reads TGTGCCAGCGGCTGGACAGGAACATACGAGCAGTACTTC. It yields the protein CASGWTGTYEQYF.

V usage is TRBV20-1 and J usage is TRBJ2-5, with 8 bases fitting TRBD2. In germline, CDR1 is DFQATT, CDR2 SNEGSKA (reference sequence). The CDR3 runs to 11 residues. CDR3 DNA sequence: TGCAGCGGGAGGGGCCCAGAGACCCAGTACTTC. Translated: CSGRGPETQYF.

V usage is TRBV6-1 and J usage is TRBJ1-1; perhaps TRBD1 as D (5 bases). Germline V gives CDR1 MNHNS, CDR2 SASEGT. Trimming pared 6 bases from V and 3 bases from J, leaving 14 bases between. There are 14 residues in the CDR3. DNA for the CDR3: TGTGCCAGCAGGGAACCGGGACTTTACACTGAAGCTTTCTTT. It yields the protein CASREPGLYTEAFF.

The chain has TRBV6-6 and TRBJ1-4; D remains ambiguous. V was shortened by 10 bases and J by 8 bases, with 17 bases between the two germline ends. Germline CDR1 is MNHNY and CDR2 is SVGAGI (reference sequence). The CDR3 covers 13 residues. CDR3 nucleotide sequence: TGTGCCACGAACCTAGGCGGATACGAAAAACTGTTTTTT. It yields the protein CATNLGGYEKLFF.

This clone was picked up a small number of times. J is TRBJ2-7 and V is TRBV10-1; a possible D gene is TRBD1 (6 bases). Trimming shortened V by 8 bases and J by 2 bases, and 10 bases separated the two germline ends. CDR3 size: 12 residues. Germline CDR1 reads WNHNN; CDR2 reads SYGVQD (reference sequence). The CDR3 region has the DNA TGCGCCAGCGGTAACAGGGCCTACGAGCAGTACTTC. Translation gives CASGNRAYEQYF.

The chain has TRBV2 and TRBJ2-2; unclear D gene. The V and J ends lost 6 bases and 8 bases respectively, with 10 bases between them. CDR3 size: 12 residues. Germline CDR1 is SNHLY and CDR2 is FYNNEI. In DNA form, the CDR3 reads TGTGCCAGCAGATACACTGCAGGGGAGCTGTTTTTT. Translating it yields CASRYTAGELFF.

This clone was picked up one time. The gene calls are TRBV27 and TRBJ2-3; D is unresolved. The germline gives CDR1 MNHEY, CDR2 SMNVEV (reference sequence). This CDR3 is 15 amino acids long. Trimming removed 2 bases from V and 1 base from J, with 10 bases in between. The CDR3 spells CASSLNRVGTDTQYF. In nucleotides, the CDR3 is TGTGCCAGCAGTTTAAATAGGGTTGGCACAGATACGCAGTATTTT.

The V gene is TRBV6-6, the J gene TRBJ2-7; a possible D gene is TRBD2 (7 bases). The CDR3 length is 14 residues. Germline V gene lookup returns CDR1 MNHNY and CDR2 SVGAGI (reference sequence). Trimming stripped 9 bases from V and 2 bases from J, with 17 bases between. The CDR3 here is CASHATGGAYEQYF. The CDR3 DNA sequence: TGTGCCAGTCACGCCACGGGGGGCGCCTACGAGCAGTACTTC.

The rearrangement joins TRBV6-5 to TRBJ1-2; D remains unclear. Germline CDR1 MNHEY, CDR2 SVGAGI. V lost 0 bases and J lost 6, with 11 bases in between. The CDR3 is 14 residues long. CDR3 region: CASSYSWGWDGYTF. In DNA form, the CDR3 reads TGTGCCAGCAGTTACTCCTGGGGATGGGATGGCTACACCTTC.

The chain carries TRBV10-3 and TRBJ1-6; 7 bases align to TRBD1. CDR3 size: 15 residues. Germline V CDR1 and CDR2: ENHRY, SYGVKD. V was pared by 4 bases and J by 7 bases, with 7 bases of the junction left unmatched. The CDR3 DNA reads TGTGCCATCAGTGGTTCCCCAGGGGGAAATTCACCCCTCCACTTT. Amino acids: CAISGSPGGNSPLHF.

The V call is TRBV6-5, the J call TRBJ1-6; tentatively, D is TRBD1 (6 bases). The CDR3 spans 14 residues. Per the germline V gene, CDR1 is MNHEY and CDR2 is SVGAGI. Between the trimmed V and J ends, which lost 1 base and 10 bases, there was a span of 11 bases. The CDR3 DNA reads as TGTGCCAGCAGTTACTTGTGGGGGGCGTCACCCCTCCACTTT. Translating gives CASSYLWGASPLHF.

The chain combines TRBV10-3 with TRBJ1-3, with TRBD1 identical over 7 bases. The V segment lost 5 bases and the J segment 4 bases; nucleotides outside the gene matches: 8. In germline, CDR1 is ENHRY, CDR2 SYGVKD. The CDR3 totals 15 residues. CDR3 sequence: CAISRQGSGGNTIYF. The CDR3 DNA sequence: TGTGCCATCAGTCGACAGGGTTCAGGGGGAAACACCATATATTTT.

The rearrangement links TRBV2 to TRBJ1-5, with 7 bases matching TRBD1. Germline-derived CDR1 and CDR2 are SNHLY and FYNNEI. The CDR3 has 13 amino acids. The V gene end was trimmed by 7 bases and the J gene end by 6 bases; junction bases not matched to a gene: 6. CDR3 sequence reads: CASTTGASQPQHF. The CDR3 bases are TGTGCCAGCACCACAGGGGCAAGTCAGCCCCAGCATTTT.

By share, this clone ranks as large (0.1 to 1%). This chain links TRBV7-9 with TRBJ1-1; tentative D call: TRBD1 (5 bases). V was shortened by 5 bases and J by 12 bases, with 19 bases between the two germline ends. Germline-derived CDR1 and CDR2 are SEHNR and FQNEAQ (reference sequence). The length of the CDR3 is 13 residues. As DNA, the CDR3 is TGTGCCAGCAGCCCTGGGGCAGCTCCTGGGACTTTCTTT. Amino acids: CASSPGAAPGTFF.

The rearrangement joins TRBV4-1 to TRBJ2-1; a possible D gene is TRBD2 (6 bases). V gave up 0 bases and J gave up 5 bases, with 11 bases separating them. CDR1 and CDR2 from the germline V gene are MGHRA and YSYEKL. This CDR3 is built from 15 residues. The CDR3 DNA is TGCGCCAGCAGCCAAGATTTAGCGGCAAACAATGAGCAGTTCTTC. This sequence encodes CASSQDLAANNEQFF.

V usage is TRBV6-1 and J usage is TRBJ2-7; D may be TRBD1 (5 bases). V dropped 2 bases and J dropped 3 bases, with 11 bases sitting between them. The length of the CDR3 is 14 residues. The V gene's germline CDR1 is MNHNS and CDR2 SASEGT. The CDR3 spells CASSERGEYYEQYF. CDR3 bases: TGTGCCAGCAGTGAAAGGGGCGAATACTACGAGCAGTACTTC.

This clone showed up just once. This sequence joins TRBV5-4 and TRBJ1-4; D is ambiguous. The CDR3 runs to 16 residues. The V gene's germline CDR1 is SGHNT and CDR2 YYREEE (reference sequence). The V gene lost 4 bases and the J gene lost 6 bases, with 19 bases spanning the gap. The DNA of the CDR3 is TGTGCCAGCAGCCAAGAAAGAGGGAGTGGGGATGAAAAACTGTTTTTT. Translation gives CASSQERGSGDEKLFF.

There are a few counts of this clone. The V gene is TRBV2, the J gene TRBJ2-7, with D possibly matching TRBD2 (7 bases). The CDR3 is 14 amino acids. Germline lookup yields CDR1 SNHLY and CDR2 FYNNEI. Trimming took 5 bases from V and 6 from J, leaving 17 bases between them. CDR3 protein: CASSLLRGGLEQYF. The CDR3 nucleotides read TGTGCCAGCAGTTTATTAAGGGGGGGCCTCGAGCAGTACTTC.

This clone has only one observation. The chain recombines TRBV7-8 with TRBJ1-2; D possibly corresponds to TRBD1 (5 bases). The CDR3 totals 14 residues. Between the trimmed V and J ends, which lost 1 base and 2 bases, there was a span of 8 bases. Germline-derived CDR1 and CDR2 are SGHVS and FQNEAQ. CDR3 residues: CASSLETGNYGYTF. For the CDR3, the DNA is TGTGCCAGCAGCTTAGAAACAGGCAACTATGGCTACACCTTC. Looking up the rest from reference TRBV7-8 and TRBJ1-2 gives the full variable domain: GAGVSQSPRYKVAKRGQDVALRCDPISGHVSLFWYQQALGQGPEFLTYFQNEAQLDKSGLPSDRFFAERPEGSVSTLKIQRTQQEDSAVYLCASSLETGNYGYTFGSGTRLTVV.